This passage covers 9 T cell receptor beta chains from one sample sequenced in a study of CD8+CD57+ T cells in acquired aplastic anemia. All sequencing subjects had displayed CD8+CD57+ cell expansion on flow cytometry. Using genomic DNA as the template, TCR beta VDJ and CDR3 profiling was carried out. TCRdb ran MiXCR on the reads and lists one entry per CDR3 protein. The sample has more than 150,000 distinct CDR3 sequences; approximately 50% are singletons. The specimen sequenced was sorted CD4+, CD8+, or CD8+CD57+ T cells (not recorded which) from PBMCs. Receptor source: a human donor with aplastic anemia.

In the case of this clonotype: The CDR3 end shows no conserved phenylalanine or tryptophan, and so a read error is likely. CDR3 nucleotide sequence: TGTGCCAGCAGCCCGGGGACAGGAATTTCACCCCTCCACCTT. The encoded protein is CASSPGTGISPLHL. J is TRBJ1-6 and V is TRBV9, with 8 bases lining up with TRBD1. Germline-derived CDR1 and CDR2 are SGDLS and YYNGEE. The CDR3 sequence is 14 residues long. V dropped 4 bases and J dropped 9; count of bases not matched to a gene: 6.

There are many counts of this clonotype. This chain joins TRBV5-1 and TRBJ1-2; 8 bases line up with TRBD1. The trim removed 0 bases at V and 7 bases at J, leaving 11 bases unmatched. This CDR3 region has 16 residues. The germline V gene has CDR1 SGHRS and CDR2 YFSETQ. The CDR3 reads CASSLGVDQGAVGYTF. CDR3 DNA: TGCGCCAGCAGCTTGGGCGTTGATCAGGGGGCGGTTGGCTACACCTTC.

Here the CDR3 reads CASSWGQQETQYF. The CDR3 nucleotides read TGTGCCAGCAGCTGGGGACAACAAGAGACCCAGTACTTC. V and J are TRBV2 and TRBJ2-5, with D possibly TRBD1 on 6 matching bases. Germline CDR1 SNHLY, CDR2 FYNNEI. V lost 6 bases and J lost 2, with 10 bases in between. The CDR3 spans 13 residues.

This rearrangement joins TRBV7-7 to TRBJ2-3; D gene uncertain. The CDR3 is 13 amino acids. Trimming left V 5 bases short and J 2 bases short, with 8 bases between. Germline V gene lookup returns CDR1 SSHAT and CDR2 FNYEAQ (reference sequence). CDR3 DNA sequence: TGTGCCAGCAGCGCCCCTAACACAGATACGCAGTATTTT. Protein product: CASSAPNTDTQYF.

This clonotype was seen ten or more times. The gene calls are TRBV3-1 and TRBJ1-2, with D possibly TRBD1 on 6 matching bases. CDR1 and CDR2 from the germline V gene are LGHDT and YNNKEL (reference sequence). The ends were cut back, 7 bases at V and 3 bases at J, with 15 bases in the middle. The CDR3 loop spans 14 amino acids. Here the CDR3 reads CASTPGHSDYGYTF. For the CDR3, the DNA is TGTGCCAGCACCCCGGGACACTCGGACTATGGCTACACCTTC.

This clonotype was picked up many times. V gene TRBV20-1 combines with J gene TRBJ2-7, with 7 nucleotides matching TRBD1. Germline loops: CDR1 DFQATT, CDR2 SNEGSKA (reference sequence). The CDR3 loop spans 14 amino acids. V was clipped by 6 bases and J by 7 bases; unmatched bases: 15. The CDR3 nucleotides read TGCAGTGCCGATCGACAGGGCTCAAATCGGGAGCAGTACTTC. Encoded protein: CSADRQGSNREQYF.

The V call is TRBV19, the J call TRBJ1-6; D unresolved. The CDR3 spans 14 residues. V was cut by 3 bases and J by 8 bases, with 11 bases left in between. Per germline, CDR1 LNHDA and CDR2 SQIVND (reference sequence). This chain's CDR3 is CASSMAATDSPLHF. The CDR3 DNA is TGTGCCAGTAGTATGGCAGCGACGGATTCACCCCTCCACTTT. Full variable domain (remainder filled in from reference TRBV19 and TRBJ1-6): DGGITQSPKYLFRKEGQNVTLSCEQNLNHDAMYWYRQDPGQGLRLIYYSQIVNDFQKGDIAEGYSVSREKKESFPLTVTSAQKNPTAFYLCASSMAATDSPLHFGNGTRLTVT.

A word on this clonotype: This could be a read error, since a much larger clone is one nucleotide away. The J gene is TRBJ2-5, the V gene TRBV10-3; 7 nucleotides align to TRBD1. Trimming removed 3 bases from V and 5 bases from J; junction bases left unmatched: 6. Germline V gene sequence: CDR1 ENHRY, CDR2 SYGVKD. This CDR3 is built from 14 residues. The CDR3 loop reads CAISDETGIETQYF. CDR3 sequence (DNA): TGTGCCATCAGTGATGAGACAGGGATCGAGACCCAGTACTTC.

This clonotype came up many times. V is TRBV20-1 and J is TRBJ2-7, with 9 bases fitting TRBD2. The germline V gene encodes CDR1 DFQATT and CDR2 SNEGSKA (reference sequence). The CDR3 extends over 15 amino acids. V shed 1 base, J shed 2 bases, and the junction held 6 bases outside the gene matches. CDR3 sequence (DNA): TGCAGTGCTAGAGCCCCTAGCGGGGCCGCCTACGAGCAGTACTTC. This translates into CSARAPSGAAYEQYF.